This T cell receptor beta chain was found in a study of T cells in Graves' hyperthyroidism and ophthalmopathy. This clonotype was recorded a few times. No ophthalmopathy progression within 18 months constituted stable Graves' hyperthyroidism. Amplification targeted TCR beta CDR3 regions from RNA transcripts. A set of HTBI primers served as the primers for a first-round RT-PCR of the TCR CDR3. TCRdb re-derived calls from the multiplex PCR reads in MiXCR, one entry per CDR3 protein. The data show about 420,000 distinct CDR3 sequences, with 15% to 18% seen just once and roughly an eighth held by the top ten. The CDR3 consists of 14 residues. CDR1 and CDR2 (germline): SGDLS, YYNGEE. V lost 0 bases and J lost 5, with 8 bases in between.

The specimen was blood. The TCR comes from a woman aged 18-29 years with Graves' hyperthyroidism. The rearrangement links TRBV9 to TRBJ2-2; D not resolved. The CDR3 DNA sequence: TGTGCCAGCAGCGTAGGGCCTGATACCGGGGAGCTGTTTTTT. It specifies CASSVGPDTGELFF.